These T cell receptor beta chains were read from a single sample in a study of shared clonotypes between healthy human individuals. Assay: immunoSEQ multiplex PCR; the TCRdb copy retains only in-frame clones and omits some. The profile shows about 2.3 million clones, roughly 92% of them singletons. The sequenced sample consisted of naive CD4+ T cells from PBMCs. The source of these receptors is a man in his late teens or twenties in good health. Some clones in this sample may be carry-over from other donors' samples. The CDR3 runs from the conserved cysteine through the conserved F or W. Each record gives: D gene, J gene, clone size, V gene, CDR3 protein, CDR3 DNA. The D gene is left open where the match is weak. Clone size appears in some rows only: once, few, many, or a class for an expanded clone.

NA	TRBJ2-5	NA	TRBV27	CASSFLGAETQYF	TGTGCCAGCAGTTTCCTCGGGGCGGAGACCCAGTACTTC
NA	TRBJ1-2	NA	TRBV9	CASSLSPPEPGQGVNGYTF	TGTGCCAGCAGCCTCTCCCCCCCCGAACCGGGGCAGGGTGTGAACGGCTACACCTTC
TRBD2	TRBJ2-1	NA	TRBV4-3	CASSQGVTSANNEQFF	TGCGCCAGCAGCCAAGGGGTGACTAGCGCGAACAATGAGCAGTTCTTC
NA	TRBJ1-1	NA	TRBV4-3	CASSQANRDTEAFF	TGCGCCAGCAGCCAAGCTAACAGGGACACTGAAGCTTTCTTT
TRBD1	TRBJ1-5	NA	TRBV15	CATRGSTGDNQPQHF	TGTGCCACCAGGGGATCGACAGGGGACAATCAGCCCCAGCATTTT
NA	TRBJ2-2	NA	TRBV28	CASSWDTRSTGELFF	TGTGCCAGCAGTTGGGACACCCGGTCCACCGGGGAGCTGTTTTTT
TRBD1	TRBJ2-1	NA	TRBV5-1	CASSGQGYNEQFF	TGCGCCAGCAGCGGACAGGGCTACAATGAGCAGTTCTTC
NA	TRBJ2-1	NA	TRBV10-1	CASSEWSGQGHGSEQFF	TGCGCCAGCAGTGAGTGGTCAGGGCAGGGGCACGGGAGTGAGCAGTTCTTC
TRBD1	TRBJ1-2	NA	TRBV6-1	CASRGRDSYGYTF	TGTGCCAGCAGGGGGCGGGACAGCTATGGCTACACCTTC
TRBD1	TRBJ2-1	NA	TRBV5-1	CASRGQAAYNEQFF	TGCGCCAGCAGGGGACAGGCCGCCTACAATGAGCAGTTCTTC
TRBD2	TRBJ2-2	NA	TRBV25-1	CASSGSQGLAGGPGELFF	TGTGCCAGCAGTGGCTCACAGGGGCTAGCGGGAGGCCCCGGGGAGCTGTTTTTT
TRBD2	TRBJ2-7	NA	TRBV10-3	CAISPSSGRTSYEQYF	TGTGCCATCAGCCCCTCTAGCGGGAGGACCTCCTACGAGCAGTACTTC
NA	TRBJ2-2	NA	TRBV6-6	CASRYRDNERELFF	TGTGCCAGCAGATACCGGGACAACGAACGGGAGCTGTTTTTT
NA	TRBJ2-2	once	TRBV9	CASSTKGETGELFF	TGTGCCAGCAGCACGAAGGGAGAGACCGGGGAGCTGTTTTTT
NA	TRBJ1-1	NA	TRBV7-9	CASSQVVQAEAFF	TGTGCCAGCAGCCAAGTCGTACAGGCTGAAGCTTTCTTT
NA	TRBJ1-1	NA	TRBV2	CASKISGTNYMNTEAFF	TGTGCCAGCAAGATATCCGGGACAAATTACATGAACACTGAAGCTTTCTTT
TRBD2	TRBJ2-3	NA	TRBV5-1	CASSLGLAGVLDTQYF	TGCGCCAGCAGCTTGGGACTAGCGGGAGTTCTAGATACGCAGTATTTT
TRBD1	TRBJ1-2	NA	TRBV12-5	CASGTRTGVNYTF	TGTGCTAGTGGTACCCGGACAGGGGTGAACTACACCTTC
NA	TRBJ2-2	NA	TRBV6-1	CASSGWGAHTGELFF	TGTGCCAGCAGTGGATGGGGGGCTCACACCGGGGAGCTGTTTTTT
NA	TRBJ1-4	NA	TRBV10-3	CAISETSGKLFF	TGTGCCATCAGTGAGACCTCCGGAAAACTGTTTTTT
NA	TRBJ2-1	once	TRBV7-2	CASSPQVQRQHNEQFF	TGTGCCAGCAGCCCCCAGGTCCAGCGGCAGCACAATGAGCAGTTCTTC
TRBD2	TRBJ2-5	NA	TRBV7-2	CASSLDFSGSRKTQYF	TGTGCCAGCAGCTTAGATTTTAGCGGGAGTAGGAAGACCCAGTACTTC
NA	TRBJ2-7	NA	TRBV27	CASSLTSRYEQYF	TGTGCCAGCAGTTTAACTAGCCGGTACGAGCAGTACTTC
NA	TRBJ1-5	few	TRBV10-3	CAISDMVSGGNQPQHF	TGTGCCATCAGTGACATGGTCTCCGGCGGGAATCAGCCCCAGCATTTT
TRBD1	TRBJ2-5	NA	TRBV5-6	CASSSGGFEETQYF	TGTGCCAGCAGCTCAGGGGGATTCGAAGAGACCCAGTACTTC